The rows below give T cell receptor beta chains drawn from one sample of a study of human T cells and chemical hapten exposure. TCRdb re-called the RACE reads through MiXCR, storing one row per CDR3 protein. Here the sample spans approximately 350,000 distinct CDR3 sequences, 6% to 8.5% being singletons. The material was whole blood, obtained in connection with sensitization to the hapten diphenylcyclopropenone (DPC). The receptors were gathered from a woman aged 18-29 years with alopecia areata. Some clones in this sample may be carry-over from other donors' samples. Both conserved end residues are part of each CDR3. The D gene is left open where the match is weak. Clone size is not always given. Where it is, it says once, few, many or a class for expanded clones.

.	TRBV7-2	TRBJ2-1	.	CASSFSVTSYNEQFF	TGTGCCAGCAGCTTTTCCGTGACGAGCTACAATGAGCAGTTCTTC
many	TRBV20-1	TRBJ2-5	TRBD2	CSARDAARGGPETQYF	TGCAGTGCTAGAGATGCTGCGCGGGGGGGCCCCGAGACCCAGTACTTC
.	TRBV5-1	TRBJ1-1	TRBD1	CASSSRPGQENTEAFF	TGCGCCAGCAGTTCCAGGCCGGGACAGGAAAACACTGAAGCTTTCTTT
few	TRBV12-3/TRBV12-4	TRBJ1-1	.	CASSPRGPLGLVNF	TGTGCCAGCAGTCCTCGGGGTCCGCTGGGGCTGGTAAACTTT
.	TRBV27	TRBJ2-5	.	CASISPEETQYF	TGTGCCAGCATATCTCCGGAAGAGACCCAGTACTTC
.	TRBV7-9	TRBJ1-2	TRBD1	CASSPRTGGGYGYTF	TGTGCCAGCAGCCCCCGGACAGGGGGCGGCTATGGCTACACCTTC
few	TRBV5-1	TRBJ1-3	.	CASSLGTALDTIYF	TGCGCCAGCAGCTTGGGGACAGCCCTGGACACCATATATTTT
few	TRBV7-2	TRBJ2-1	TRBD2	CASSLGFLAGYNEQFF	TGTGCCAGCAGCTTAGGGTTCCTAGCGGGGTACAATGAGCAGTTCTTC
.	TRBV6-1	TRBJ2-3	.	CASSEAGDRDTQYF	TGTGCCAGCAGTGAAGCGGGTGACAGAGATACGCAGTATTTT
many	TRBV28	TRBJ2-3	.	CASSGPAGQTSTDTQYF	TGTGCCAGCAGTGGTCCGGCGGGGCAAACTAGCACAGATACGCAGTATTTT
many	TRBV12-3/TRBV12-4	TRBJ2-5	TRBD1	CASRAGTGQETQYF	TGTGCCAGCAGGGCCGGGACAGGGCAAGAGACCCAGTACTTC
few	TRBV3-1	TRBJ1-4	.	CASSQVPETNEKLFF	TGTGCCAGCAGCCAAGTCCCAGAAACTAATGAAAAACTGTTTTTT
.	TRBV6-6	TRBJ2-1	.	CASSPGRYLPYNEQFF	TGTGCCAGCAGTCCCGGCCGGTACTTGCCCTACAATGAGCAGTTCTTC
few	TRBV7-9	TRBJ1-5	.	CASSRAEHQPQHF	TGTGCCAGCAGCCGAGCAGAGCATCAGCCCCAGCATTTT
many	TRBV4-3	TRBJ2-3	.	CASSQDGIRDSYTDTQYF	TGCGCCAGCAGCCAAGATGGTATCCGGGACTCCTACACAGATACGCAGTATTTT
.	TRBV7-2	TRBJ1-2	.	CASSFQTADYGYTF	TGTGCCAGCAGCTTCCAGACAGCCGACTATGGCTACACCTTC
many	TRBV28	TRBJ2-1	.	CASSLIGVSKDEQFF	TGTGCCAGCAGTTTAATCGGGGTAAGCAAGGATGAGCAGTTCTTC
.	TRBV5-5	TRBJ2-5	TRBD2	CASRGLAGGPETQYF	TGTGCCAGCAGGGGACTAGCGGGGGGGCCCGAGACCCAGTACTTC
few	TRBV7-8	TRBJ1-1	TRBD1	CASSSRQGRLNTEAFF	TGTGCCAGCAGCTCCAGACAGGGACGGTTGAACACTGAAGCTTTCTTT
few	TRBV20-1	TRBJ2-7	TRBD2	CSARDLRTSNSYEQYF	TGCAGTGCTAGAGATTTGAGGACTAGCAACTCCTACGAGCAGTACTTC
.	TRBV18	TRBJ2-3	.	CASSQSSDTQYF	TGTGCCAGCTCACAATCGTCAGATACGCAGTATTTT
few	TRBV7-9	TRBJ1-1	.	CASSFLRFGEAFF	TGTGCCAGCAGCTTTTTACGCTTCGGTGAAGCTTTCTTT
.	TRBV5-4	TRBJ2-1	TRBD1	CASSLVTGDNEQFF	TGTGCCAGCAGCTTGGTTACAGGGGACAATGAGCAGTTCTTC
.	TRBV6-2/TRBV6-3	TRBJ1-4	.	CASSPAGQKLFF	TGTGCCAGCAGCCCGGCGGGTCAAAAACTGTTTTTT
few	TRBV5-6	TRBJ1-1	.	CASSLHPSQGNTEAFF	TGTGCCAGCAGCCTACACCCCTCCCAGGGCAATACTGAAGCTTTCTTT
few	TRBV20-1	TRBJ1-2	.	CSAPGPGSNYGYTF	TGCAGTGCACCCGGGCCAGGCAGTAACTATGGCTACACCTTC
.	TRBV28	TRBJ2-3	.	CASSFSDEGPDTQYF	TGTGCCAGCAGTTTTTCGGACGAGGGCCCAGATACGCAGTATTTT
few	TRBV20-1	TRBJ2-3	TRBD2	CSAHIGAGAADTQYF	TGCAGTGCTCACATCGGAGCGGGGGCTGCAGATACGCAGTATTTT
.	TRBV10-3	TRBJ1-2	.	CAISEEVNYGYTF	TGTGCCATCAGTGAGGAAGTTAACTATGGCTACACCTTC
.	TRBV29-1	TRBJ1-3	.	CSVTGSPGNTIYF	TGCAGCGTCACGGGCTCGCCTGGAAACACCATATATTTT
.	TRBV7-9	TRBJ2-7	.	CASSLLLAPHEQYF	TGTGCCAGCAGCCTGTTACTAGCTCCCCACGAGCAGTACTTC
few	TRBV6-2/TRBV6-3	TRBJ1-2	.	CASSPRQVDYGYTF	TGTGCCAGCAGTCCCCGACAGGTTGACTATGGCTACACCTTC
.	TRBV20-1	TRBJ2-1	TRBD2	CSARKGTSGEGSDEQFF	TGCAGTGCTAGGAAAGGGACTAGCGGGGAGGGCTCGGATGAGCAGTTCTTC
.	TRBV3-1	TRBJ2-1	.	CASSQGGTREFF	TGTGCCAGCAGCCAAGGGGGTACCAGGGAGTTCTTC
few	TRBV28	TRBJ1-5	.	CASSLLTQNNQPQHF	TGTGCCAGCAGTTTATTAACGCAAAACAATCAGCCCCAGCATTTT